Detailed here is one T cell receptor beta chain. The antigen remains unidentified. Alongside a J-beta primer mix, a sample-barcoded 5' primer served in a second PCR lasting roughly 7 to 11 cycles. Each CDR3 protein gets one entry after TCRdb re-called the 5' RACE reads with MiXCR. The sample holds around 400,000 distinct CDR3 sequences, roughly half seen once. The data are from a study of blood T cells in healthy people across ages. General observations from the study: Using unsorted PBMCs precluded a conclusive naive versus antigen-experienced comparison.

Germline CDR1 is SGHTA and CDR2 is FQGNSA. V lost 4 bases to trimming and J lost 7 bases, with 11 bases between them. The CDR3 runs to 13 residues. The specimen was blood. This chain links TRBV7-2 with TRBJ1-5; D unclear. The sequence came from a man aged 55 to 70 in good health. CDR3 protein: CASSSRLGQPQHF. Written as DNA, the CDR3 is TGTGCCAGCAGCTCGCGACTGGGACAGCCCCAGCATTTT.